The T cell receptor beta chain described here comes from a study of T cells in Graves' hyperthyroidism and ophthalmopathy. The wider study: Specimen type is peripheral blood, collected at initial diagnosis prior to any treatment.

The CDR3 regions of TCR beta were amplified from RNA transcripts. RT-PCR in the first round (using the HTBI primer set) targeted the TCR CDR3. TCRdb ran MiXCR on the multiplex PCR reads and lists one entry per CDR3 protein. The sample yields some 770,000 distinct CDR3 sequences, less than 20% seen once. This CDR3 spans 16 amino acids. V lost 7 bases and J 0 bases, leaving 15 bases between the germline ends. Germline V CDR1 and CDR2: SGHTA, FQGNSA. Stable hyperthyroidism: no ophthalmopathy progression over 18 months of follow-up. Investigators excluded patients with uncontrolled infection, other autoimmune disease, pregnancy or lactation.

This clonotype was obtained from a man between 18 and 29 years old with Graves' hyperthyroidism. Sequencing used blood. The chain employs TRBV7-2 and TRBJ2-2; maybe TRBD1 (6 bases). CDR3 DNA: TGTGCCAGCAAAGGGTCACAGGGCACGAACACCGGGGAGCTGTTTTTT. Translating it yields CASKGSQGTNTGELFF.